The rows below give T cell receptor beta chains drawn from one sample of a study of T cell repertoires in cytomegalovirus infection. Each CDR3 protein is one row after TCRdb ran MiXCR on the reads. The sample includes fewer than 350,000 distinct CDR3 sequences, 25% to 30% of them seen just once. No cognate antigen is known for these TCRs. The starting material was cultured PBMCs, obtained from culture after CMV antigen stimulation. The receptors were gathered from a human donor in good health (CMV status not recorded). Some clones in this sample may be carry-over from other donors' samples. Both conserved end residues are part of each CDR3. D genes are given only for firm matches. Size is stated for part of the rows, as once, few or many counts, or as a class when the clone is expanded.

v_call,d_call,clone_size,j_call,cdr3_nt,cdr3_aa
TRBV7-2,TRBD2,many,TRBJ2-7,TGTGCCAGCAGCTTAGCTCCACTAGCGGGAGTAATTCCGCGTAACTACGAGCAGTACTTC,CASSLAPLAGVIPRNYEQYF
TRBV12-3/TRBV12-4,NA,many,TRBJ1-1,TGTGCCAGCAGTTCATCCGATAGGAACACTGAAGCTTTCTTT,CASSSSDRNTEAFF
TRBV12-3/TRBV12-4,TRBD1,NA,TRBJ1-2,TGTGCCAGCAACCGAGAGGGGGCGGATGGCTACACCTTC,CASNREGADGYTF
TRBV12-3/TRBV12-4,NA,few,TRBJ2-5,TGTGCCAGTTCGACAGGCTTTCAAGAGACCCAGTACTTC,CASSTGFQETQYF
TRBV6-2/TRBV6-3,NA,NA,TRBJ1-3,TGTGCCAGCAGTGGACAGTACTCTGGAAACACCATATATTTT,CASSGQYSGNTIYF
TRBV11-2,NA,NA,TRBJ2-5,TGTGCCAGCAGCTTAATTCCCAACAGGGTCGGCGAGACCCAGTACTTC,CASSLIPNRVGETQYF
TRBV29-1,TRBD2,NA,TRBJ2-1,TGCAGCGCCCGACTAGCGGTTTCCTTTAAGGATGAGCAGTTCTTC,CSARLAVSFKDEQFF
TRBV18,NA,NA,TRBJ2-7,TGTGCCAGCTCCCTTTCCCGGGGCTCCTACGAGCAGTACTTC,CASSLSRGSYEQYF
TRBV28,NA,NA,TRBJ2-2,TGTGCCAGCAGTTTATTTACCCTTAGGAAAAACACCGGGGAGCTGTTTTTT,CASSLFTLRKNTGELFF
TRBV28,NA,few,TRBJ1-5,TGTGCCAGCAGTCCCCTCGGGCGGTTTCAGCCCCAGCATTTT,CASSPLGRFQPQHF
TRBV27,TRBD2,NA,TRBJ2-7,TGTGCCAGCAGTTTATCGGGGACTAGCTCCTACGAGCAGTACTTC,CASSLSGTSSYEQYF
TRBV6-2/TRBV6-3,TRBD2,NA,TRBJ2-7,TGTGCCAGCCTTTTAGCGGGCTCCTACGAGCAGTACTTC,CASLLAGSYEQYF
TRBV27,NA,few,TRBJ2-7,TGTGCCACGTCCCGGACCAGCGCCTCCTACGAGCAGTACTTC,CATSRTSASYEQYF
TRBV6-5,NA,NA,TRBJ2-5,TGTGCCAGCAGTTACGGGGGCAGGGGGGGTTCGGAGACCCAGTACTTC,CASSYGGRGGSETQYF
TRBV7-9,NA,few,TRBJ1-2,TGTGCCAGCACCCTTAGCGGGCAGGGCTACACCTTC,CASTLSGQGYTF
TRBV29-1,TRBD1,few,TRBJ2-4,TGCAGCGTTGGGCAGGGGGCAGGCAAAAACATTCAGTACTTC,CSVGQGAGKNIQYF
TRBV5-4,TRBD2,few,TRBJ2-7,TGTGCCAGCAGCCCGGCGGGAGGGAGTGGATACGAGCAGTACTTC,CASSPAGGSGYEQYF
TRBV19,NA,NA,TRBJ2-1,TGTGCCAGTGTAGCAGGGAACTCCTACAATGAGCAGTTCTTC,CASVAGNSYNEQFF
TRBV7-9,NA,NA,TRBJ2-1,TGTGCCAGCAGCCCCCCGATACCGGGCGCCCTACAGAATGAGCAGTTCTTC,CASSPPIPGALQNEQFF
TRBV27,NA,many,TRBJ1-2,TGTGCCAGCAGTTTATTCCCGCGCCAGGAGAGAGGCTACACCTTC,CASSLFPRQERGYTF
TRBV15,TRBD1,NA,TRBJ2-7,TGTGCCACCAGCAGAGATCGGGACAGCTCCTACGAGCAGTACTTC,CATSRDRDSSYEQYF
TRBV7-8,NA,many,TRBJ1-1,TGTGCCAGCAGCTTAGCGCGATACATGAACACTGAAGCTTTCTTT,CASSLARYMNTEAFF
TRBV6-1,NA,NA,TRBJ2-1,TGTGCCAGCAGTGGGAGGGGAGATGAGCAGTTCTTC,CASSGRGDEQFF
TRBV7-3,TRBD1,NA,TRBJ2-3,TGTGCCAGCAGCCCCCCGGGACAGGGCAACACAGATACGCAGTATTTT,CASSPPGQGNTDTQYF
TRBV10-3,NA,NA,TRBJ1-1,TGTGCCATCAGTGGGGTCGGGCCTGAAGCTTTCTTT,CAISGVGPEAFF
TRBV7-6,TRBD2,few,TRBJ2-3,TGTGCCAGCAGCGGCTCTAGCGGGGTGAGCACAGATACGCAGTATTTT,CASSGSSGVSTDTQYF
TRBV7-9,TRBD2,few,TRBJ2-1,TGTGCCAGCAGCTTAGGTCTAGCGGGGAGCTCCTACAATGAGCAGTTCTTC,CASSLGLAGSSYNEQFF
TRBV12-3/TRBV12-4,NA,NA,TRBJ2-7,TGTGCCAGCAGTTTACGGTCCGGATTCTACGAGCAGTACTTC,CASSLRSGFYEQYF
TRBV6-6,NA,few,TRBJ2-5,TGTGCCAGCAGTTACTCGAGTAGGCAGCCGTACCAAGAGACCCAGTACTTC,CASSYSSRQPYQETQYF
TRBV27,NA,NA,TRBJ2-2,TGTGCCAGCAGTCACCCTTTATGGGACAACACCGGGGAGCTGTTTTTT,CASSHPLWDNTGELFF
TRBV25-1,NA,NA,TRBJ1-2,TGTGCCAGCAGTGACGACAACTATGGCTACACCTTC,CASSDDNYGYTF
TRBV20-1,NA,NA,TRBJ2-2,TGCAGTGCCACGGCGGACAGCGCGAACACCGGGGAGCTGTTTTTT,CSATADSANTGELFF
TRBV5-1,NA,NA,TRBJ2-3,TGCGCCAGCAGCTTGTCCCAGATTAGCACAGATACGCAGTATTTT,CASSLSQISTDTQYF
TRBV11-2,NA,few,TRBJ2-1,TGTGCCAGCAGCTTACTCAGGGGAGGAAACAATGAGCAGTTCTTC,CASSLLRGGNNEQFF
TRBV12-3/TRBV12-4,NA,many,TRBJ2-7,TGTGCCAGCAGTTTGGGGACACCTACCTACGAGCAGTACTTC,CASSLGTPTYEQYF
TRBV12-3/TRBV12-4,NA,many,TRBJ2-7,TGTGCCAGCAGTTTATCCCCCCACAATGGGGACGAGCAGTACTTC,CASSLSPHNGDEQYF
TRBV7-3,NA,few,TRBJ1-1,TGTGCCAGCAGCTTAATGTCGGGGGGACGGAGCACTGAAGCTTTCTTT,CASSLMSGGRSTEAFF
TRBV7-2,NA,NA,TRBJ1-4,TGTGCTTACGCGGTGGGACGGATAGTCTCTGAAACTAATGAAAAACTGTTTTTT,CAYAVGRIVSETNEKLFF
TRBV7-2,NA,many,TRBJ1-6,TGTGCCAGCAGCCCACCAAAGGGTTCACCCCTCCACTTT,CASSPPKGSPLHF
TRBV7-8,NA,many,TRBJ2-7,TGTGCCAGCAGCCCTGAGACAGTCTCGAGCTTACCCTACGAGCAGTACTTC,CASSPETVSSLPYEQYF
TRBV6-5,TRBD2,few,TRBJ2-2,TGTGCCAGCAGTTATAAAGCGGGAGGCCACACCGGGGAGCTGTTTTTT,CASSYKAGGHTGELFF
TRBV12-3/TRBV12-4,NA,NA,TRBJ2-3,TGTGCCAGCAGTTTGACGGGAGAGGAAGATACGCAGTATTTT,CASSLTGEEDTQYF
TRBV11-2,NA,NA,TRBJ2-7,TGTGCCAGCAGCTTAGAGGTGTTGCACGAGCAGTACTTC,CASSLEVLHEQYF
TRBV6-8,NA,NA,TRBJ2-1,TGTGCCAGCAGTTACAAGCCCCATGAGCAGTTCTTC,CASSYKPHEQFF
TRBV7-2,TRBD1,many,TRBJ2-7,TGTGCCAGCAGCTTAGGGGGAACGGGACAGATAGAGCAGTACTTC,CASSLGGTGQIEQYF
TRBV7-9,NA,NA,TRBJ2-7,TGTGCCAGCAGCCCACAAGCGGGTCGGGCCTACGAGCAGTACTTC,CASSPQAGRAYEQYF
TRBV24-1,NA,few,TRBJ2-7,TGTGCCACCAGTGATTCGTACGGGAACTACGAGCAGTACTTC,CATSDSYGNYEQYF
TRBV7-9,NA,many,TRBJ1-5,TGTGCCAGCAGCTTAGAAGTGGAGCCCCAGCATTTT,CASSLEVEPQHF
TRBV7-9,TRBD2,NA,TRBJ2-1,TGTGCCAGCAGCTTATGGGGTAGCGGGAGCAATGAGCAGTTCTTC,CASSLWGSGSNEQFF
TRBV7-4,NA,few,TRBJ1-4,TGTGCCAGCAGCTCTCCAACCGGGCGCGGTGAAAAACTGTTTTTT,CASSSPTGRGEKLFF